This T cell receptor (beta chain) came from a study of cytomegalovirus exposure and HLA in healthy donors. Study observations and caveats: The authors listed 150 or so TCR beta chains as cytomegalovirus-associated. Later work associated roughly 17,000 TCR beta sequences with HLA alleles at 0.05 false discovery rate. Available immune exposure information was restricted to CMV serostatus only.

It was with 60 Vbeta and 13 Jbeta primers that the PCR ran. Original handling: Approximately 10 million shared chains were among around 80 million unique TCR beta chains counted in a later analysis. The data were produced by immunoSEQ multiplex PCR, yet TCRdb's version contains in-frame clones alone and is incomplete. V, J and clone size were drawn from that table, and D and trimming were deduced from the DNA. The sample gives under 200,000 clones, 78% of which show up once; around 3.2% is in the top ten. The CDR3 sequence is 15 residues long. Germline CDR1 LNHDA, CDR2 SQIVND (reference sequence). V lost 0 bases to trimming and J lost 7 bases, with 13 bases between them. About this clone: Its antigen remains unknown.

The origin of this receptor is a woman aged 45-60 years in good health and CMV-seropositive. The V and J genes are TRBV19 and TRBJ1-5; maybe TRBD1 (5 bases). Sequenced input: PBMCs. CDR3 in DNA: TGTGCCAGTAGTATAGATGGAGGGGAGCGACAGCCCCAGCATTTT. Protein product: CASSIDGGERQPQHF.